This T cell receptor (beta chain) derives from a study of T cells in Graves' hyperthyroidism and ophthalmopathy. RNA transcripts served as the template for amplifying TCR beta CDR3 regions. TCR CDR3 regions were first amplified by RT-PCR with HTBI primers. TCRdb independently ran MiXCR on the multiplex PCR reads; one entry per CDR3 protein. This sample has under 350,000 distinct CDR3 sequences, with approximately 22% found just once. The CDR3 extends over 16 amino acids. V lost 4 bases and J lost 3; bases outside the gene matches: 9. Per germline, CDR1 MDHEN and CDR2 SYDVKM. Calling Graves' hyperthyroidism stable meant ophthalmopathy did not progress within 18 months. Every diagnosis used clinical symptoms, serum thyroxine and TRAb, thyroid ultrasound and orbital computed tomography.

The source of this sequence is a woman aged 45-60 years with Graves' hyperthyroidism. V gene TRBV28 combines with J gene TRBJ1-5, with 7 nucleotides matching TRBD1. The sequenced sample was blood. CDR3 DNA sequence: TGTGCCAGCAGTTCCCCGAGACAGGGTTCCAATCAGCCCCAGCATTTT. Translation gives CASSSPRQGSNQPQHF.